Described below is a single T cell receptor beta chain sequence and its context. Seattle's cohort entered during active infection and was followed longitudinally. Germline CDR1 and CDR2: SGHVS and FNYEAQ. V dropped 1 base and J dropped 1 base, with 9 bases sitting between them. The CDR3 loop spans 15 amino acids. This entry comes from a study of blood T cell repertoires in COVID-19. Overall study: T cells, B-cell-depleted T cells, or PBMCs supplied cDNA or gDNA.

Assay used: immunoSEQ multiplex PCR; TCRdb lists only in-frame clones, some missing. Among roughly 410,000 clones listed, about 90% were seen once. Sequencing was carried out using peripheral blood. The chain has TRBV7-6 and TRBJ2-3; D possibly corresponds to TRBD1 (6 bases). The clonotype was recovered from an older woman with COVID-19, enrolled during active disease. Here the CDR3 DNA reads TGTGCCAGCAGCTTAGGAGGGGGAGGCACAGATACGCAGTATTTT. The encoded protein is CASSLGGGGTDTQYF.